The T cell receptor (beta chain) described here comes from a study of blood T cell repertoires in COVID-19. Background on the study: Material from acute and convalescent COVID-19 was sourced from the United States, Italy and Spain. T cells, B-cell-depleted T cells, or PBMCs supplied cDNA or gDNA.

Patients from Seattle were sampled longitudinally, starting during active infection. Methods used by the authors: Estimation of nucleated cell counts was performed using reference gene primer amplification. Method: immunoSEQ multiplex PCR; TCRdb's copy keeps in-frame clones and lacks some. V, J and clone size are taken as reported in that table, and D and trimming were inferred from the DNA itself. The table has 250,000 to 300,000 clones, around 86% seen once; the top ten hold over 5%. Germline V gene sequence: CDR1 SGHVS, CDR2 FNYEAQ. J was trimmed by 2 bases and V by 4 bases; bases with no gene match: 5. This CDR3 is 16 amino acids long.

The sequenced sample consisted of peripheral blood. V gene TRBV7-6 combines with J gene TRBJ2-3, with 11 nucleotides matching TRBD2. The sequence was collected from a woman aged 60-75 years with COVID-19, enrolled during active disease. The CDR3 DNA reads TGTGCCAGCAGCTCGGGACTAGCGGAGACCACAGATACGCAGTATTTT. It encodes CASSSGLAETTDTQYF.